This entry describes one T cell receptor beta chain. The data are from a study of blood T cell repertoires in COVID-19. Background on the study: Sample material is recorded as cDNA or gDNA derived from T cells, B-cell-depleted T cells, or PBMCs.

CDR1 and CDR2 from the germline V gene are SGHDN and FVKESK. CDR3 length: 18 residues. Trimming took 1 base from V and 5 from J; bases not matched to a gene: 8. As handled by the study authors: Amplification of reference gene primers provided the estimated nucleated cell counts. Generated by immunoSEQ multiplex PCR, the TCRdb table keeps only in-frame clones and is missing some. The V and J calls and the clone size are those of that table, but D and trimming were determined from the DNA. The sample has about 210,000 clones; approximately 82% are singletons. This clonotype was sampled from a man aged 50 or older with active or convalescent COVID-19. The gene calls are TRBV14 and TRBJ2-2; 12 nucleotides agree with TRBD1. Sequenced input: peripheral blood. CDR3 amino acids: CASSQARGQGARTGELFF. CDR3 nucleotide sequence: TGTGCCAGCAGCCAAGCCAGGGGACAGGGGGCAAGGACCGGGGAGCTGTTTTTT.